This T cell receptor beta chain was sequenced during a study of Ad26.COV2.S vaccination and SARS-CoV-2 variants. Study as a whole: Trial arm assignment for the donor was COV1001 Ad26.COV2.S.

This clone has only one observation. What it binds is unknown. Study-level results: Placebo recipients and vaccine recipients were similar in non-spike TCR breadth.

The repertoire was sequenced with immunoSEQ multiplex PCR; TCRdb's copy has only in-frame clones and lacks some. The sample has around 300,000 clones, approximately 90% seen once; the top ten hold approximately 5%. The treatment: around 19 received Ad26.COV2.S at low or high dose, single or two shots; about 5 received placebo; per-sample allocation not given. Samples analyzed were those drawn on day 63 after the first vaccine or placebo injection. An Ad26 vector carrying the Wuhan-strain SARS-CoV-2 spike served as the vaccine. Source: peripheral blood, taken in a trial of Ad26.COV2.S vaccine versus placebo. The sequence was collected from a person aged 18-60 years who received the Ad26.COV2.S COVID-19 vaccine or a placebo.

The CDR3 region has the DNA TGTGCCTCATACGTAGACCAGGGTACGCCTGAAGCTTTCTTT. Translated, it gives CASYVDQGTPEAFF. The rearrangement uses TRBV28 and TRBJ1-1, with D perhaps TRBD1 (5 bases). Germline values: CDR1 MDHEN, CDR2 SYDVKM. This CDR3 has 14 amino acids. Trimming removed 11 bases at V and 6 bases at J, with 22 bases between.